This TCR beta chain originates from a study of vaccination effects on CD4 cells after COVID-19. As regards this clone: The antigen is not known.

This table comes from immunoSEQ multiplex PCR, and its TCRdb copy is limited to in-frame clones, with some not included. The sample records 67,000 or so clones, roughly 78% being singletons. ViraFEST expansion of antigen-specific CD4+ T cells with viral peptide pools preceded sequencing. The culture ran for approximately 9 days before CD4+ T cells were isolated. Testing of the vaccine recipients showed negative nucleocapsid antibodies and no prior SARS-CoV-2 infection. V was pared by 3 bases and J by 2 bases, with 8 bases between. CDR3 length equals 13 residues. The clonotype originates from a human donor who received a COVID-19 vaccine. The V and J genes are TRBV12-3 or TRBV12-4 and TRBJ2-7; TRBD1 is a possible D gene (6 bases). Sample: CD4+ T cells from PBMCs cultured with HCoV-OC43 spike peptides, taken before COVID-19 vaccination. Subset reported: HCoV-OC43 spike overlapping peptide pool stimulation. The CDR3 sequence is CASSFGQTYEQYV. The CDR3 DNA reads TGTGCCAGCAGTTTTGGACAGACCTACGAGCAGTACGTC.